The clone carrying this T cell receptor (beta chain) was found a few times. Antigen specificity is unknown. These data originate in a study of immune evolution from preneoplasia to lung adenocarcinoma. Study-wide results and limits: Clonality was highest in normal lung, lower in later-stage lesions apparently. From normal lung to invasive adenocarcinoma, top clone frequencies appeared to decrease.

Patient tissue came from resections in Japan or China, 2014–2017. Some clones are missing from TCRdb's copy, which holds only in-frame ones; the method was immunoSEQ multiplex PCR. Here the sample spans about 2,000 clones, 80% to 90% being singletons. The sequencing sample was made of FFPE adjacent normal lung tissue. The receptor comes from a person aged 70 to 80 with lung adenocarcinoma.

The CDR3 nucleotides read TGCGCCAGCAGTGAGTTTCAGGGACTAGCGCAGTACAATGAGCAGTTCTTC. This gives the protein CASSEFQGLAQYNEQFF. V and J are TRBV10-1 and TRBJ2-1; TRBD2 agrees at 10 bases. The J segment lost 4 bases and the V segment lost 1 base, leaving 7 bases of the junction unmatched. Germline V gene sequence: CDR1 WNHNN, CDR2 SYGVQD (reference sequence). The length of the CDR3 is 17 residues.